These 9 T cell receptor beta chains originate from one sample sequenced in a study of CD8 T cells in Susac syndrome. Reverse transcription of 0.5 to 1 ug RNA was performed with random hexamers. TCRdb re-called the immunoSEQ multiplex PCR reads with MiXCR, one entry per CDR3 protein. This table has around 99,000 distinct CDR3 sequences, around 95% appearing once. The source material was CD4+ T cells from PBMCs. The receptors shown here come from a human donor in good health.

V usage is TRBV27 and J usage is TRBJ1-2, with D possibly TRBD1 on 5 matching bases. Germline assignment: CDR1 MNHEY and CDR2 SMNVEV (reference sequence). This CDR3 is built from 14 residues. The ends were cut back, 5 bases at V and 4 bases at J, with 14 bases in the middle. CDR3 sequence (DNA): TGTGCCAGCAGTCCGGCGGGGCTCGGCTATGGCTACACCTTC. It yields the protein CASSPAGLGYGYTF.

CDR3 residues: CASSLKRTSGSYEQYF. In nucleotides, the CDR3 is TGTGCCAGCAGCTTAAAACGGACTAGCGGATCGTACGAGCAGTACTTC. This chain joins TRBV13 and TRBJ2-7; 10 bases agree with TRBD2. This CDR3 contains 16 residues. Germline values: CDR1 PRHDT, CDR2 FYEKMQ (reference sequence). The J segment lost 4 bases and the V segment lost 2 bases, leaving 8 bases of the junction unmatched.

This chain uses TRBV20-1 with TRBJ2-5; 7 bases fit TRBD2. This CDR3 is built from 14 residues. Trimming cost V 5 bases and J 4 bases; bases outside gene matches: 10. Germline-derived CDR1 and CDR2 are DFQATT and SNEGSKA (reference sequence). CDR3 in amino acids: CSARPGLRGETQYF. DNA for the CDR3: TGCAGTGCTCGCCCGGGACTAAGGGGAGAGACCCAGTACTTC.

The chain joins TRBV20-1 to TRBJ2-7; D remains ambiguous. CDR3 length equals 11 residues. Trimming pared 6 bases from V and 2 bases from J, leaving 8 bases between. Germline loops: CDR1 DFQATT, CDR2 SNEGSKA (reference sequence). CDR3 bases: TGCAGTGCCACAACTGCCTACGAGCAGTACTTC. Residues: CSATTAYEQYF.

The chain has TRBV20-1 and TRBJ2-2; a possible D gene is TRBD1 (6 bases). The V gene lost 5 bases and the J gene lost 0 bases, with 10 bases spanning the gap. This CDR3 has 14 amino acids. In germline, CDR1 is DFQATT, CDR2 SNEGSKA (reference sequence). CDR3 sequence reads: CSAPGHPNTGELFF. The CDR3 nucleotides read TGCAGTGCTCCGGGACACCCGAACACCGGGGAGCTGTTTTTT.

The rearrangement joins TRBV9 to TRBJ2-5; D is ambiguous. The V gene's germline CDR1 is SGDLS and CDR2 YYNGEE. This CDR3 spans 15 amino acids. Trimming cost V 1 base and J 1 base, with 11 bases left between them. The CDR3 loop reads CASSVNPLVQETQYF. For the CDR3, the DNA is TGTGCCAGCAGCGTAAACCCGCTAGTCCAAGAGACCCAGTACTTC.

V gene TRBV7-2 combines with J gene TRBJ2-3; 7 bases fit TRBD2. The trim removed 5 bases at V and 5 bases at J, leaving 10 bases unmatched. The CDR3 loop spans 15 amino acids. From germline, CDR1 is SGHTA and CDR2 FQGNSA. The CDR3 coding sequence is TGTGCCAGCAGCCCCTCTAGCGGACGAGTAGATACGCAGTATTTT. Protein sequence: CASSPSSGRVDTQYF.

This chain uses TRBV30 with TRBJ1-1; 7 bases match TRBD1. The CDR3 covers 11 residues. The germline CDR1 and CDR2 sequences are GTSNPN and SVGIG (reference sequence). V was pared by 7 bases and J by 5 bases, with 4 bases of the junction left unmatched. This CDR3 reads CALQGRTEAFF. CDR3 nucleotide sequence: TGTGCCTTACAGGGGAGGACTGAAGCTTTCTTT.

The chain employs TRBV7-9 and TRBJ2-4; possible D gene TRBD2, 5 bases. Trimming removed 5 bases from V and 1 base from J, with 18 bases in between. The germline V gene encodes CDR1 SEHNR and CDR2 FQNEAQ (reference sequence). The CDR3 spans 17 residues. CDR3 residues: CASSRGQNPGAKNIQYF. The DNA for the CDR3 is TGTGCCAGCAGCCGTGGGCAGAACCCGGGGGCCAAAAACATTCAGTACTTC.